Listed here are 7 T cell receptor beta chains from one sample, sequenced in a study of blood T cell repertoires in COVID-19. Only in-frame clones appear in the TCRdb table, and some are missing; sequencing was by immunoSEQ multiplex PCR. This sample has 150,000 to 200,000 clones, with approximately 81% found just once. What was sequenced was peripheral blood. These receptors all stem from an older woman with COVID-19, enrolled during active disease.

V usage is TRBV9 and J usage is TRBJ2-5; D gene uncertain. The V end was cut by 3 bases, the J end by 3 bases, with 15 bases between. The CDR3 contains 15 residues. Looked up from germline, CDR1 is SGDLS and CDR2 is YYNGEE. As DNA, the CDR3 is TGTGCCAGCAGCGAGGAGTCCCGTCCCGAAGAGACCCAGTACTTC. Protein sequence: CASSEESRPEETQYF.

The genes are TRBV14 and TRBJ1-1; TRBD1 might be the D (5 bases). Germline V gene sequence: CDR1 SGHDN, CDR2 FVKESK. Trimming left V 0 bases short and J 4 bases short, with 12 bases between. The CDR3 consists of 15 residues. Here the CDR3 DNA reads TGTGCCAGCAGCCAAGAATTGACCAGGGTCACTGAAGCTTTCTTT. It codes for CASSQELTRVTEAFF.

CDR3 nucleotides: TGTGCCAGCAGCCCCCGTTCGAACACCGGGGAGCTGTTTTTT. Protein: CASSPRSNTGELFF. The rearrangement links TRBV11-3 to TRBJ2-2, with unresolved D. CDR3 length equals 14 residues. The germline V and J ends were trimmed by 5 bases and 0 bases, with 7 bases remaining between them. Germline V gene lookup returns CDR1 SGHNT and CDR2 YENEEA.

The chain uses TRBV12-5 and TRBJ1-5; the D gene is possibly TRBD1 (5 bases). The V and J ends lost 3 bases and 7 bases respectively, with 13 bases between them. This CDR3 contains 14 residues. Germline lookup yields CDR1 LGHNT and CDR2 FRNRAP. The CDR3 nucleotides are TGTGCTAGTGGTTTCGGGGGGAATGGCCAGCCCCAGCATTTT. It encodes CASGFGGNGQPQHF. The variable domain in full, with the rest retrieved from reference TRBV12-5 and TRBJ1-5, is DARVTQTPRHKVTEMGQEVTMRCQPILGHNTVFWYRQTMMQGLELLAYFRNRAPLDDSGMPKDRFSAEMPDATLATLKIQPSEPRDSAVYFCASGFGGNGQPQHFGDGTRLSIL.

The chain carries TRBV7-8 and TRBJ1-2; 7 nucleotides align to TRBD1. Per the germline V gene, CDR1 is SGHVS and CDR2 is FQNEAQ. The CDR3 covers 13 residues. V shed 10 bases, J shed 8 bases, and the junction held 13 bases outside the gene matches. The CDR3 nucleotides are TGTGCCACCTCATCGACAGGGTTGGTCGGCTACACCTTC. Translation: CATSSTGLVGYTF.

This chain joins TRBV5-8 and TRBJ2-7; D gene uncertain. From germline, CDR1 is SGHTS and CDR2 YDEGEE. Trimming removed 2 bases at V and 6 bases at J, with 6 bases between. This CDR3 has 11 residues. CDR3 in amino acids: CASSLALEQYF. CDR3 DNA sequence: TGTGCCAGCAGCTTAGCCCTCGAGCAGTACTTC.

This clone is a singleton in its sample. Other DNA sequences within the sample encode an identical CDR3. The chain recombines TRBV4-1 with TRBJ1-5; no clear D gene. CDR1 is MGHRA, CDR2 YSYEKL, per germline. V lost 0 bases to trimming and J lost 6 bases, with 12 bases between them. CDR3 length equals 15 residues. DNA of the CDR3: TGCGCCAGCAGCCAAGATTACGCTCTGGCTCAGCCCCAGCATTTT. As protein: CASSQDYALAQPQHF.